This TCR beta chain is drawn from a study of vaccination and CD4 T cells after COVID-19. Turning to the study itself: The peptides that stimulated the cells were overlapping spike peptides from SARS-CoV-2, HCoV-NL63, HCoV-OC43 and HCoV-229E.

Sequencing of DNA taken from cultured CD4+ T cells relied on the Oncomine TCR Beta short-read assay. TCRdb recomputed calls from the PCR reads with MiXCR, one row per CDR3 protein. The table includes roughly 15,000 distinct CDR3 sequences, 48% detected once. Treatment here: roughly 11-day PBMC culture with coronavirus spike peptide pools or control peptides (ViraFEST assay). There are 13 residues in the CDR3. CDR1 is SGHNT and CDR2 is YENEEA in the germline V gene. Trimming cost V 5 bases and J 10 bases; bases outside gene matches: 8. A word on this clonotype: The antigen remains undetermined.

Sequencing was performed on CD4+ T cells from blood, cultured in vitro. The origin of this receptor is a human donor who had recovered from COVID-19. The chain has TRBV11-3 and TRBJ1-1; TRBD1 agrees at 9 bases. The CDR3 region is CASSQSLDRGAFF. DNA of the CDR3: TGTGCCAGCAGCCAAAGCCTGGACAGGGGAGCTTTCTTT. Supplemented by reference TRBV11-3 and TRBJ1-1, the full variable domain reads EAGVVQSPRYKIIEKKQPVAFWCNPISGHNTLYWYLQNLGQGPELLIRYENEEAVDDSQLPKDRFSAERLKGVDSTLKIQPAELGDSAVYLCASSQSLDRGAFFGQGTRLTVV.